This T cell receptor (beta chain) was found in a study of regulatory T cells in long-lasting Graves disease. Researchers made TCR beta libraries by using iRepertoire HTBI primers and running Arm-PCR on CDR3 regions. TCRdb passed the multiplex PCR reads through MiXCR, listing each CDR3 protein once. In the table there are roughly 450,000 distinct CDR3 sequences, about 20% of which are singletons. Documented time point: persistent/refractory GD, antithyroid drugs over 5 years with positive TRAb. PBMC RNA was the source of the TCR library. Trimming left V 8 bases short and J 6 bases short, with 11 bases between. The length of the CDR3 is 11 residues. CDR1 and CDR2 from the germline V gene are SGHTA and FQGTGA.

Sequences were derived from peripheral blood mononuclear cells (PBMCs), sampled when the disease was refractory, from a patient treated with antithyroid drugs. The origin of this receptor is a female donor with Graves disease. This chain joins TRBV7-3 and TRBJ2-7, with D possibly TRBD1 on 6 matching bases. DNA for the CDR3: TGTGCCAGCCCCTCAGGGGTCGAGCAGTACTTC. This gives the protein CASPSGVEQYF.